What follows describes a single T cell receptor beta chain. The antigen is not known. TCRdb reprocessed the reads with MiXCR, giving one entry per CDR3 protein. The sample holds some 940,000 distinct CDR3 sequences, more than 25% seen once. V lost 4 bases to trimming and J lost 6 bases, with 19 bases between them. Germline CDR1 and CDR2: LNHNV and YYDKDF (reference sequence). The CDR3 extends over 16 amino acids. The sample originates from a study of T cell repertoires in cytomegalovirus infection. The TCR sequence derives from a human donor in good health (CMV status not recorded). Some clones in this sample may be carry-over from other donors' samples. This chain uses TRBV15 with TRBJ2-1, with D uncertain. Material: cultured CD8+ T cells from PBMCs, obtained from culture after CMV antigen stimulation. CDR3 sequence reads: CATSTPGSPAFNEQFF. CDR3 coding DNA: TGTGCCACCAGCACCCCCGGGTCGCCGGCGTTCAATGAGCAGTTCTTC.